This TCR beta chain originates from a study of monozygotic twins with inflammatory bowel disease (dated by TCRdb to between 2019 and 2020). For context, the study as a whole: In total, roughly 30 monozygotic twin pairs made up the full study: 19 Danish pairs, all IBD-discordant, plus nine German pairs, of which four were IBD-concordant and five were IBD-discordant. Each individual had, on average, about 151 000 unique TCRalpha sequences and 181 000 unique TCRbeta sequences available for analysis. The search for disease-associated traits relied mainly on comparing IBD patients with their genetically identical healthy co-twins within discordant pairs. Here is what the overall study found, with its caveats: Measured by the inverse Simpson index, TCRbeta repertoire diversity was lower in IBD patients than in their healthy co-twins. No single strong signal or clonotype linked to IBD turned up in the results, so the idea that one exists was not supported. The analysis was unable to tell apart different T cell subtypes. No difference in repertoire similarity was observed between concordant and discordant twins, possibly owing to limited statistical power. Because patients received different immunosuppressive treatments, the repertoires may have picked up extra background noise and variability between individuals. Compared with healthy twins, IBD patients had fewer clonotypes in common with other individuals, a difference most pronounced in patients showing signs of disease activity.

As to this clonotype: Its antigen is unknown.

From each donor, a roughly 2.5 ml peripheral blood sample was collected into PAXgene tubes and stored at -80 degrees C. Without any T cell sorting, total RNA was extracted from whole blood using the PAXgene blood miRNA kit on an automated QIAcube. Peripheral blood from monozygotic twin pairs concordant or discordant for inflammatory bowel disease was subjected to deep TCRalpha and TCRbeta repertoire profiling with unique molecular barcoding. Smoking habits were recorded for all twin pairs, and individuals were classified as current, former or never smokers. The CDR3 has 16 amino acids, counting the end cysteine and phenylalanine. DNA for this receptor is not on file. The library was made by 5' RACE. The input for every TCR library was 3500 ng of total RNA. For each sample, cDNA synthesis with SMARTScribe reverse transcriptase was split into eight separate reactions. During cDNA synthesis, unique molecular identifiers containing a 6-nucleotide sample barcode were introduced by template switching. Amplification of TCRalpha and TCRbeta cDNA involved two nested PCRs of roughly 17 and 9 cycles, and each PCR was followed by bead purification. Before amplification, the cDNA was both treated with uracil DNA-glycosylase and purified with the QIAquick PCR purification kit. In the second PCR, Illumina TruSeq-compatible adapters and sample-specific barcodes were added. TapeStation and Qubit were used to check library quality and concentration, and 5 to 6.5 ng of each library was pooled. Sequencing of the pooled libraries was done on an Illumina HiSeq2500 single-index Rapid Run using custom sequencing primers and 2 x 100 bp reads. Turning to the authors' computational methods: MiGEC version 1.2.6 was used for UMI-based consensus assembly to correct PCR and sequencing errors. MiXCR version 2.1.1 was used for V(D)J alignment, clonotype assembly and CDR3 extraction. Normalisation of gene usage, clonotype sharing and MAIT/NKT TCR abundance was achieved by analysing the top 1000, 10 000 and 20 000 clonotypes per sample. Diversity was computed as the inverse Simpson index with the vegan R package after downsampling to 27 000 UMIs. Paired Mann-Whitney U tests were applied to discordant twin pairs, and Benjamini-Hochberg correction was used for multiple testing. TCRdb reprocessed the reads and assigns one entry to each CDR3 protein sequence, leaving out DNA. TCRdb's processing, not the authors' own work, is the source of the V and J calls. The table for this sample shows about 160,000 distinct CDR3 sequences. The ten largest clones capture approximately 7.4% of the sample.

Sample: blood. The clonotype was recovered from a human donor with ulcerative colitis or Crohn's disease, or a healthy co-twin of an affected twin (not recorded which). Recombination connected TRBV12-3 or TRBV12-4 to TRBJ1-4; checking the TCRdb D call of TRBD1 is not possible without DNA. The CDR3 corresponds to CASSPGTRSVNEKLFF.